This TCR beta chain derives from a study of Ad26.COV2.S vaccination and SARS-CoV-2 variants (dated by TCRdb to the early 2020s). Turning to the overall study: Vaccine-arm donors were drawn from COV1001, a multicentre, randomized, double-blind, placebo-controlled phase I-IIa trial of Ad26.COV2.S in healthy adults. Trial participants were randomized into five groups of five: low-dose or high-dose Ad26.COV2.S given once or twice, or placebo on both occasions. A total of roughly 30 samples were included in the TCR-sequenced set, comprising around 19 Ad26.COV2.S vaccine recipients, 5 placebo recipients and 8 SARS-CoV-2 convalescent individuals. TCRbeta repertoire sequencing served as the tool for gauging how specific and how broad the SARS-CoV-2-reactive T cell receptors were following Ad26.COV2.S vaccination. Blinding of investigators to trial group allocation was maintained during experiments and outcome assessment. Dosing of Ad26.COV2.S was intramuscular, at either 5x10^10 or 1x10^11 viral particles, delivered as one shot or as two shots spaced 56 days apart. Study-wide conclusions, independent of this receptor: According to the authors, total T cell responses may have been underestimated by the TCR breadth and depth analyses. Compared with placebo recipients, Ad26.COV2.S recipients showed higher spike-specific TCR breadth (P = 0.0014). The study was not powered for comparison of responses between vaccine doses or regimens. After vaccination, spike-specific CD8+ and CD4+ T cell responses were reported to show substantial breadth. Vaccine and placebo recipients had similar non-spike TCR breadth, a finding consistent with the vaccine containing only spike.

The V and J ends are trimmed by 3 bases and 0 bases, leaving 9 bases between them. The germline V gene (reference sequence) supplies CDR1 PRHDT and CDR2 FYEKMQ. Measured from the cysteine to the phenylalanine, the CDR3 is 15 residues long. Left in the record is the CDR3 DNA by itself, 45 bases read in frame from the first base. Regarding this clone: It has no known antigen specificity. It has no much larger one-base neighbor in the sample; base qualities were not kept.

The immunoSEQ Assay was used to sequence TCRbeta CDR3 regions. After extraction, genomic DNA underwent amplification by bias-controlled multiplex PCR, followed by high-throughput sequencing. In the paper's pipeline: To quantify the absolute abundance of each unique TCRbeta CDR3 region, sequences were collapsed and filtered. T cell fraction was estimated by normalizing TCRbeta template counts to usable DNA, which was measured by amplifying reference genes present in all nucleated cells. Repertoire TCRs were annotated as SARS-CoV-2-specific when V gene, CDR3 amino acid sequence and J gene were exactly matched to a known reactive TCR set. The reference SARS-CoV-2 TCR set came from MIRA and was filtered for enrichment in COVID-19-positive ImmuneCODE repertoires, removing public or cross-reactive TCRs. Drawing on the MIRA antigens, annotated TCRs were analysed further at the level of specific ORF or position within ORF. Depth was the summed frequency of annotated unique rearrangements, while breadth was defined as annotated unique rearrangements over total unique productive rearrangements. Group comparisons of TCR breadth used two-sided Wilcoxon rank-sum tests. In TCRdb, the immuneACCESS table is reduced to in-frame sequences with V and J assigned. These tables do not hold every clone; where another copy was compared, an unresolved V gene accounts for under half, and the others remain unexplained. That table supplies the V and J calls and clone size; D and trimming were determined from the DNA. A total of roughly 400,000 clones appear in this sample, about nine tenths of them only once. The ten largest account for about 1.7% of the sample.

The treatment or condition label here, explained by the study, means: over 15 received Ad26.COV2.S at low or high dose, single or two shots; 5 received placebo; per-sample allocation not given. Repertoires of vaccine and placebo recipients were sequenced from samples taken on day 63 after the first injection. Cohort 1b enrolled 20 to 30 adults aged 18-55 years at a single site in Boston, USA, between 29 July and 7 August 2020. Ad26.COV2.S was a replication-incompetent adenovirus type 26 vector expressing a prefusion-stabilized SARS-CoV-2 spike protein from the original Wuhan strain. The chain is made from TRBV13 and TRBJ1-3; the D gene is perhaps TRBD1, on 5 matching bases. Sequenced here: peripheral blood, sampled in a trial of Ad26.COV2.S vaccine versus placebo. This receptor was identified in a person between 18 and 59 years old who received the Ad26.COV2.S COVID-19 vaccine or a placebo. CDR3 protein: CASSFRGLSGNTIYF. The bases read TGTGCCAGCAGCTTTAGGGGCCTCTCTGGAAACACCATATATTTT.